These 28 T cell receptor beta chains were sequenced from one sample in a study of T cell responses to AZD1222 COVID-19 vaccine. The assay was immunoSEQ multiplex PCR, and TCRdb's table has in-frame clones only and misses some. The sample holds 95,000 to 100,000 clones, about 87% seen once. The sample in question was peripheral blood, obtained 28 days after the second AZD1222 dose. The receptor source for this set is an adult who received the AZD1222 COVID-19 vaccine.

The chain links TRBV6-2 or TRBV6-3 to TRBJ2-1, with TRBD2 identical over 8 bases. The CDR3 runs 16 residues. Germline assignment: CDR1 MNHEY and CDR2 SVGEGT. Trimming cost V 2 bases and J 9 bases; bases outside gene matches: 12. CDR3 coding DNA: TGTGCCAGCAGTTACAAACCCGGGAGGGCTTTGTTTGAGCAGTTCTTC. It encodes CASSYKPGRALFEQFF.

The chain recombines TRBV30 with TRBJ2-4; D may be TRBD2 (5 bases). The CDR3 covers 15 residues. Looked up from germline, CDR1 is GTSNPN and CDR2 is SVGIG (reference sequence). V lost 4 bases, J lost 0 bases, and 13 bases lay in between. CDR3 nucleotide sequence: TGTGCCTGGACATGGGCAGGACTAGCCAAAAACATTCAGTACTTC. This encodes CAWTWAGLAKNIQYF.

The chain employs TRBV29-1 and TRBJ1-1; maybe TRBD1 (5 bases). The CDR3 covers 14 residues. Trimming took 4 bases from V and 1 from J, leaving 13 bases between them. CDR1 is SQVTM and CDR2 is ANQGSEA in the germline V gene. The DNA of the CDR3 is TGCAGCGTTGTTCGTGGCGGGACGAACACTGAAGCTTTCTTT. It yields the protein CSVVRGGTNTEAFF.

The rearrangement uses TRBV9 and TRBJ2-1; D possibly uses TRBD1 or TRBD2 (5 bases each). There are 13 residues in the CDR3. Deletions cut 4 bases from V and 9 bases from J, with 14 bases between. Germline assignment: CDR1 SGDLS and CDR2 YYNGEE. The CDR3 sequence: CASSPGPEGEQFF. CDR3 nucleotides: TGTGCCAGCAGCCCGGGACCCGAGGGTGAGCAGTTCTTC. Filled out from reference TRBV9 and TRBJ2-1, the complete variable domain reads DSGVTQTPKHLITATGQRVTLRCSPRSGDLSVYWYQQSLDQGLQFLIQYYNGEERAKGNILERFSAQQFPDLHSELNLSSLELGDSALYFCASSPGPEGEQFFGPGTRLTVL.

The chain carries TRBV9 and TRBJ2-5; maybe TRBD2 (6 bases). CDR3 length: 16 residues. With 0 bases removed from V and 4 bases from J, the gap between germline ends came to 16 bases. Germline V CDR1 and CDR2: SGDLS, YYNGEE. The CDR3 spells CASSVEPLGGGETQYF. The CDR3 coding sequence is TGTGCCAGCAGCGTAGAGCCCCTCGGGGGAGGAGAGACCCAGTACTTC.

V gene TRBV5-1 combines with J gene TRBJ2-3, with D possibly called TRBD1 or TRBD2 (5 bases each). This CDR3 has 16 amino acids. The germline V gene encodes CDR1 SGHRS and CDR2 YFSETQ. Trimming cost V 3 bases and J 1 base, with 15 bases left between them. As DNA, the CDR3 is TGCGCCAGCAGCTCCGCTCCGGGACGCCGCACAGATACGCAGTATTTT. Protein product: CASSSAPGRRTDTQYF.

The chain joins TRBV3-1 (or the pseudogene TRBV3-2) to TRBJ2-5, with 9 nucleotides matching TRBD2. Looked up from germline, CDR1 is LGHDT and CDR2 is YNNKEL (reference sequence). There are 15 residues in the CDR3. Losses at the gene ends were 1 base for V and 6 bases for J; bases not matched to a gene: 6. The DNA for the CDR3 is TGTGCCAGCAGCCAAGGGGTTAGCGGGGGAAAGACCCAGTACTTC. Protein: CASSQGVSGGKTQYF.

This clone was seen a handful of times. The CDR3 sequence is CASSQPGQGRRQYF. DNA of the CDR3: TGTGCCAGCAGCCAACCGGGACAGGGACGTCGGCAGTACTTC. The V call is TRBV3-1 (or the pseudogene TRBV3-2), the J call TRBJ2-7, with TRBD1 matching over 9 bases. The CDR3 extends over 14 amino acids. From germline, CDR1 is LGHDT and CDR2 YNNKEL (reference sequence). V lost 2 bases and J lost 9; bases outside the gene matches: 8.

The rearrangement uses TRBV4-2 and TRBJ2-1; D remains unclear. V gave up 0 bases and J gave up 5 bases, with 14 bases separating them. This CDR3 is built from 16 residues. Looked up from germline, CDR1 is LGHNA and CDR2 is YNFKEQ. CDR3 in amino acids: CASSQDTRARDNEQFF. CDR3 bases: TGTGCCAGCAGCCAAGATACCCGAGCCCGGGACAATGAGCAGTTCTTC.

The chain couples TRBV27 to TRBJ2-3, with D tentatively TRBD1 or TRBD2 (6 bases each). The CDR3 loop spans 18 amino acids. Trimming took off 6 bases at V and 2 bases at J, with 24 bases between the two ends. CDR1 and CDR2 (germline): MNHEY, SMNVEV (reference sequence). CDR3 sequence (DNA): TGTGCCAGCAGCTATGGAATCTCCGGGGGCCAGCACACAGATACGCAGTATTTT. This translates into CASSYGISGGQHTDTQYF.

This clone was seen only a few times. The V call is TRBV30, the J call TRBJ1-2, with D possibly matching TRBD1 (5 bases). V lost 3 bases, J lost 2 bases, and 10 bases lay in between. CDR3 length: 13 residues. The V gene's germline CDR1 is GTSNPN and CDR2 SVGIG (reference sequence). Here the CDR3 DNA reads TGTGCCTGGAGCCAAGGGGCCAACTATGGCTACACCTTC. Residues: CAWSQGANYGYTF.

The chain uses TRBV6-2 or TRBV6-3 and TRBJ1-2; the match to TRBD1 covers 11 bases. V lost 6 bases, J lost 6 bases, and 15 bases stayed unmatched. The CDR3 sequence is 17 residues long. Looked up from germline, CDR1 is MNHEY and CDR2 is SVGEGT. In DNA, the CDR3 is TGTGCCAGCAGCACCGGGACAGGGGGGTGGTTCGTGGATGGCTACACCTTC. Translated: CASSTGTGGWFVDGYTF.

This CDR3 is CASSSTEKRYGYTF. CDR3 DNA: TGTGCCAGCAGCTCGACAGAAAAACGCTATGGCTACACCTTC. This chain connects TRBV7-9 to TRBJ1-2, with TRBD1 as a possible D gene (5 bases). From germline, CDR1 is SEHNR and CDR2 FQNEAQ (reference sequence). Trimming removed 4 bases from V and 4 bases from J, with 13 bases in between. The CDR3 consists of 14 residues.

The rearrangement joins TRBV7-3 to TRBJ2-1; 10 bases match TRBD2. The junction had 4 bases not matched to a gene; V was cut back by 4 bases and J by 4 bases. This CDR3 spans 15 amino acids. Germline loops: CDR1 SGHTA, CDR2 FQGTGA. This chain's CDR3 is CASSSLAGGYNEQFF. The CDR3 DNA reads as TGTGCCAGCAGCTCATTAGCGGGGGGATACAATGAGCAGTTCTTC. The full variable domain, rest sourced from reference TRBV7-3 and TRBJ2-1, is GAGVSQTPSNKVTEKGKYVELRCDPISGHTALYWYRQSLGQGPEFLIYFQGTGAADDSGLPNDRFFAVRPEGSVSTLKIQRTERGDSAVYLCASSSLAGGYNEQFFGPGTRLTVL.

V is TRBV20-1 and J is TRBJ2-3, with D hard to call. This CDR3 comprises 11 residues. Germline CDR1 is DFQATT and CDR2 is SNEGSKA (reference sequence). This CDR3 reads CSALVADTQYF. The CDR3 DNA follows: TGCAGCGCCTTGGTGGCAGATACGCAGTATTTT.

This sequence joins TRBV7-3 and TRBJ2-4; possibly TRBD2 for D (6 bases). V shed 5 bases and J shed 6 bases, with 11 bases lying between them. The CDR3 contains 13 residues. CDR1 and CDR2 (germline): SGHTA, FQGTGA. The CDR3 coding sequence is TGTGCCAGCAGCCCGGAGGGAGGAAACATTCAGTACTTC. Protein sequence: CASSPEGGNIQYF.

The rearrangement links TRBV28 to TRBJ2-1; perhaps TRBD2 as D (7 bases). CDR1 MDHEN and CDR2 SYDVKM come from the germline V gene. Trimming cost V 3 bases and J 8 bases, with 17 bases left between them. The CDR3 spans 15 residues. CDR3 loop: CASSFGGGLWDEQFF. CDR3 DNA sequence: TGTGCCAGCAGTTTTGGCGGGGGCCTTTGGGATGAGCAGTTCTTC.

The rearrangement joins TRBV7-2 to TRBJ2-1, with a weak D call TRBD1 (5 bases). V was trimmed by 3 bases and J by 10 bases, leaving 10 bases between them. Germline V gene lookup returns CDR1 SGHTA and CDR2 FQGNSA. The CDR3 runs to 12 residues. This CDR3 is CASSFRVGEQFF. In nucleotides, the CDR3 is TGTGCCAGCAGCTTCAGGGTTGGGGAGCAGTTCTTC.

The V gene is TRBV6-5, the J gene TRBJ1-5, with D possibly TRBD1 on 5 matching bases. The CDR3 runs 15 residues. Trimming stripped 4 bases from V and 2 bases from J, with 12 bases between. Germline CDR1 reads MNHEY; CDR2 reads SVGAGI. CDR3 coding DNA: TGTGCCAGCAGTTCAGGGATAGGTGGCAATCAGCCCCAGCATTTT. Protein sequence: CASSSGIGGNQPQHF.

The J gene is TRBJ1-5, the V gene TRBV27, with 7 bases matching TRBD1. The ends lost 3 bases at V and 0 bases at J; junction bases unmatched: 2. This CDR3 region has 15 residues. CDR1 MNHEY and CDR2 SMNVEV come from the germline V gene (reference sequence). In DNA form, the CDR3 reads TGTGCCAGCAGTTTGAACAGGGGTAGCAATCAGCCCCAGCATTTT. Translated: CASSLNRGSNQPQHF.

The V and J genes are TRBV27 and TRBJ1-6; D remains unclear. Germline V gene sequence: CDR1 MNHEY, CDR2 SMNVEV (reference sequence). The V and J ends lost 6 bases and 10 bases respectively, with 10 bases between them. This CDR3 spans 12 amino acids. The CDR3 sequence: CASREFESPLHF. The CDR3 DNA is TGTGCCAGCAGAGAATTCGAATCACCCCTCCACTTT.

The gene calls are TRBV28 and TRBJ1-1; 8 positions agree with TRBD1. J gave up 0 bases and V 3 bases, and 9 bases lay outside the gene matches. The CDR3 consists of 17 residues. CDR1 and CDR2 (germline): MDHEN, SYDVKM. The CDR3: CASSLTGAVGMNTEAFF. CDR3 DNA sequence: TGTGCCAGCAGTTTGACAGGGGCAGTGGGTATGAACACTGAAGCTTTCTTT. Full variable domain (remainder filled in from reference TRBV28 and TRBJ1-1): DVKVTQSSRYLVKRTGEKVFLECVQDMDHENMFWYRQDPGLGLRLIYFSYDVKMKEKGDIPEGYSVSREKKERFSLILESASTNQTSMYLCASSLTGAVGMNTEAFFGQGTRLTVV.

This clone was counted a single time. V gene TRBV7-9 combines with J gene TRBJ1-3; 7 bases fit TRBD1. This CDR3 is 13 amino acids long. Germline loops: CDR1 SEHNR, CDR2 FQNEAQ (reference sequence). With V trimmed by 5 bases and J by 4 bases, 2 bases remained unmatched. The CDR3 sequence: CASSPGQGNTIYF. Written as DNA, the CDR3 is TGTGCCAGCAGCCCGGGACAGGGAAACACCATATATTTT. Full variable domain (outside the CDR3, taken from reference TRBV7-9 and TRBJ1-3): DTGVSQNPRHKITKRGQNVTFRCDPISEHNRLYWYRQTLGQGPEFLTYFQNEAQLEKSRLLSDRFSAERPKGSFSTLEIQRTEQGDSAMYLCASSPGQGNTIYFGEGSWLTVV.

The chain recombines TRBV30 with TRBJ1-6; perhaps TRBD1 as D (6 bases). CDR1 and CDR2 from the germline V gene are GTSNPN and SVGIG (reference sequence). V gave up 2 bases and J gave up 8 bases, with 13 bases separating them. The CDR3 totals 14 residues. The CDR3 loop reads CAWSWDTRYSPLHF. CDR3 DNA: TGTGCCTGGAGTTGGGACACCCGATATTCACCCCTCCACTTT.

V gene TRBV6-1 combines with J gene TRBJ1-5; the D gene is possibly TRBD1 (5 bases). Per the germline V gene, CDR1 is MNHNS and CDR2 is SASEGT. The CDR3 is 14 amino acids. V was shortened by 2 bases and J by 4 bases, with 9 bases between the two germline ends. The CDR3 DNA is TGTGCCAGCAGTGAACTGGGGACTAATCAGCCCCAGCATTTT. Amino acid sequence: CASSELGTNQPQHF.

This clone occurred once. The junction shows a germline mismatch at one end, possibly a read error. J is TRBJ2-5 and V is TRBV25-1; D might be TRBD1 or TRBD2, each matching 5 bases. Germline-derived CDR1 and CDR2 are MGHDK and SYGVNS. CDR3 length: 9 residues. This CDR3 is CAEGDVLNF. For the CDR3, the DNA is TGTGCCGAAGGGGACGTCCTGAACTTC.

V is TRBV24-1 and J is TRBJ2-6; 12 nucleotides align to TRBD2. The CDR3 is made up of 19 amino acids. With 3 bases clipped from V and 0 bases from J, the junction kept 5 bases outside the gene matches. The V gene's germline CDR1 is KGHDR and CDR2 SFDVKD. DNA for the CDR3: TGTGCCACCAGTGATCCAACTAGCGGGAGGCCCTCTGGGGCCAACGTCCTGACTTTC. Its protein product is CATSDPTSGRPSGANVLTF.

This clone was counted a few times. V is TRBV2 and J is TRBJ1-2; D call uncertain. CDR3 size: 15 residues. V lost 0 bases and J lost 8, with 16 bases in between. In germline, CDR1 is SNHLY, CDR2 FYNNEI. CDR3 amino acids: CASSEAMRGVGGYTF. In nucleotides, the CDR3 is TGTGCCAGCAGTGAAGCGATGCGTGGGGTAGGGGGCTACACCTTC.